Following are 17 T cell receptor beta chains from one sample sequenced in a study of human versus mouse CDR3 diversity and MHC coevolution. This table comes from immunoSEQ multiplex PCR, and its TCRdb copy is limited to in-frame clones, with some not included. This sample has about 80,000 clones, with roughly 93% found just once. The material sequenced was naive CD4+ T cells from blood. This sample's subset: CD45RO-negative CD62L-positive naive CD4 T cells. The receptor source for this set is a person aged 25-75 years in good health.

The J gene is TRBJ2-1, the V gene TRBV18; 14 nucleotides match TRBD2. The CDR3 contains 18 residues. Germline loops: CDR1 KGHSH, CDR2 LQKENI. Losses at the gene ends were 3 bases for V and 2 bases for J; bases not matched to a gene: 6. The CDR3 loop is CASSPGTSGSITYNEQFF. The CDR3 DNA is TGTGCCAGCTCACCTGGGACTAGCGGGAGTATCACCTACAATGAGCAGTTCTTC.

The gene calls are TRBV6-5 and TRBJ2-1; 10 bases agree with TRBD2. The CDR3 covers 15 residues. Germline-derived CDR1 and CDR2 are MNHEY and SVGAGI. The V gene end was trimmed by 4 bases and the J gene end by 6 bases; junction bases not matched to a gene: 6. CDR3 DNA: TGTGCCAGCAGTTTTACAGCGGGGGGGCTCAATGAGCAGTTCTTC. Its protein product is CASSFTAGGLNEQFF.

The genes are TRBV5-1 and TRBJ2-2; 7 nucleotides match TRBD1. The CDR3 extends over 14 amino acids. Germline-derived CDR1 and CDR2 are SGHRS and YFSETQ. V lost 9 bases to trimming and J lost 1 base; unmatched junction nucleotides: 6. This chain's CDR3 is CATMTGLNTGELFF. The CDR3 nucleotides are TGCGCCACCATGACAGGGTTGAACACCGGGGAGCTGTTTTTT.

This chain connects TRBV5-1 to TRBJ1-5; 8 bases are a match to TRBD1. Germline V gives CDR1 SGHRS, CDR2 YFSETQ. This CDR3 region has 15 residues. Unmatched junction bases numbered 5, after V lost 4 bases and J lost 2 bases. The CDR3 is CASSPDRGGNQPQHF. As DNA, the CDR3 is TGCGCCAGCAGCCCTGACAGGGGAGGCAATCAGCCCCAGCATTTT.

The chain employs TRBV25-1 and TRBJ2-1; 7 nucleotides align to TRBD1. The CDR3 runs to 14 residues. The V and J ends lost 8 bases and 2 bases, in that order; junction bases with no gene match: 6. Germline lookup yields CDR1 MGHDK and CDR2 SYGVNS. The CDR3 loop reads CASGKGTAYNEQFF. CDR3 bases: TGTGCCAGCGGGAAAGGGACAGCCTACAATGAGCAGTTCTTC.

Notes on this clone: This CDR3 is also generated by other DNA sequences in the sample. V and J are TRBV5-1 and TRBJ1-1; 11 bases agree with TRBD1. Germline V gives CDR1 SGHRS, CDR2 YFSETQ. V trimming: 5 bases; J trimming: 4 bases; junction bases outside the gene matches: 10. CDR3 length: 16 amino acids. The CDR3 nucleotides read TGCGCCAGCAGGCCCGGGACAGGGGGTTTGGGCACTGAAGCTTTCTTT. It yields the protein CASRPGTGGLGTEAFF.

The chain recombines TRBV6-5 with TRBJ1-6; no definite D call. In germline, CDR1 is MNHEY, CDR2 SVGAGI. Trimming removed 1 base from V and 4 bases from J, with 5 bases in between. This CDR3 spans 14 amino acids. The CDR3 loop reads CASSYFYYNSPLHF. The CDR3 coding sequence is TGTGCCAGCAGTTACTTCTATTATAATTCACCCCTCCACTTT.

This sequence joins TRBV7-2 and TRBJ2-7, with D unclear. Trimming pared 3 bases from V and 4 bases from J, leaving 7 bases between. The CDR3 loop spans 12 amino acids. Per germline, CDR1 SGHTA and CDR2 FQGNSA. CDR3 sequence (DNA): TGTGCCAGCAGCTTTTGGCAGTACGAGCAGTACTTC. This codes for CASSFWQYEQYF.

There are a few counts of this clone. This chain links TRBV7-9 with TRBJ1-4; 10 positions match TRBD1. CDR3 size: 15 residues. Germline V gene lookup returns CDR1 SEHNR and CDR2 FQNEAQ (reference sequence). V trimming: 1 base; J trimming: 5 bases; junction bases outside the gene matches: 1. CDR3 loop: CASSLGTGGNEKLFF. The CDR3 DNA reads TGTGCCAGCAGCTTAGGGACAGGGGGAAATGAAAAACTGTTTTTT. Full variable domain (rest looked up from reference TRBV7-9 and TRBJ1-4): DTGVSQNPRHKITKRGQNVTFRCDPISEHNRLYWYRQTLGQGPEFLTYFQNEAQLEKSRLLSDRFSAERPKGSFSTLEIQRTEQGDSAMYLCASSLGTGGNEKLFFGSGTQLSVL.

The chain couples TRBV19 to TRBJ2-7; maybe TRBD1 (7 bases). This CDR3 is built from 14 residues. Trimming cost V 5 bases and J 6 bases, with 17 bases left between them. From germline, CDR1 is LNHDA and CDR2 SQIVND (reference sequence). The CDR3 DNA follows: TGTGCCAGTAGTGCGGGGCAGGGGGTAGGCGAGCAGTACTTC. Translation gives CASSAGQGVGEQYF.

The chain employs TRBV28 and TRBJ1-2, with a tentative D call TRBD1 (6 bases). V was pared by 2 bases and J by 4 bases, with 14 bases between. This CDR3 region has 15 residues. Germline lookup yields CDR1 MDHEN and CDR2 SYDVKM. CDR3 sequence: CASSLMGGGSYGYTF. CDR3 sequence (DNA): TGTGCCAGCAGTTTAATGGGAGGGGGGTCCTATGGCTACACCTTC.

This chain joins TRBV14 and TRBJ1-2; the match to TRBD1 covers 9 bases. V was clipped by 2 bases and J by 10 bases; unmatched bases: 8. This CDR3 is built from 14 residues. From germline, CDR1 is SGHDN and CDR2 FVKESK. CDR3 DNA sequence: TGTGCCAGCAGCCAATTCGTGGACAGGGGTACCTACACCTTC. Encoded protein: CASSQFVDRGTYTF.

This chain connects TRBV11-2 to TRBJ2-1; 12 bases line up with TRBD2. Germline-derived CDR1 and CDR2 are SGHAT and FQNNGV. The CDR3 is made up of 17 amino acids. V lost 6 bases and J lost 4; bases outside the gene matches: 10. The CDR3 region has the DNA TGTGCCAGCAGGAGACTAGCGGGAGACGGGGCGTACAATGAGCAGTTCTTC. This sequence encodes CASRRLAGDGAYNEQFF.

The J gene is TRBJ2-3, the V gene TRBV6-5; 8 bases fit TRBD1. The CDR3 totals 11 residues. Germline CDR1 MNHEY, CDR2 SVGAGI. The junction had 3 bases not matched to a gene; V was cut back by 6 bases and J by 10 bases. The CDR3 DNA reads TGTGCCAGCAGGGGGACAGGAGCGCAGTATTTT. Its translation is CASRGTGAQYF.

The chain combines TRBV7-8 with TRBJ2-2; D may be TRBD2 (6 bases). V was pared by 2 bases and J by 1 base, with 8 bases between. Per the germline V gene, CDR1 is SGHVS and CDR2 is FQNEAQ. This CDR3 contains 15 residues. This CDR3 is CASSLFGGNTGELFF. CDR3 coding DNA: TGTGCCAGCAGCTTATTCGGGGGGAACACCGGGGAGCTGTTTTTT.

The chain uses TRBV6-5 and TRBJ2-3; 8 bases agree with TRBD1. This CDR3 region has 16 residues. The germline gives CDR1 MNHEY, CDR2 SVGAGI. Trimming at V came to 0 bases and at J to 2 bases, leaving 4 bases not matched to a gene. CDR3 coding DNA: TGTGCCAGCAGTTACTCTGGACAGGGACTCACAGATACGCAGTATTTT. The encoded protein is CASSYSGQGLTDTQYF.

The CDR3 sequence is CASSPRIAEQFF. CDR3 DNA: TGTGCCAGCTCACCCCGAATAGCTGAGCAGTTCTTC. The chain joins TRBV18 to TRBJ2-1; no firm D call. This CDR3 has 12 amino acids. The germline V gene encodes CDR1 KGHSH and CDR2 LQKENI. Deletions cut 3 bases from V and 9 bases from J, with 9 bases between.